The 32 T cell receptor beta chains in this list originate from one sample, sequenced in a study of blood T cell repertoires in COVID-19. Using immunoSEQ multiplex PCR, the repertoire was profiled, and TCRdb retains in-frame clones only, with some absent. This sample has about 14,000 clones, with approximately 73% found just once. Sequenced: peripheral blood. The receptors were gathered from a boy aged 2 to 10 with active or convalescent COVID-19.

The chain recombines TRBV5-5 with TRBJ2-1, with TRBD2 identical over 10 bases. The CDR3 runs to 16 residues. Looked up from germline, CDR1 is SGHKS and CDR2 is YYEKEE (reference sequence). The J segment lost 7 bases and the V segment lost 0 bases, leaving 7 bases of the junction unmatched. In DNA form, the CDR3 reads TGTGCCAGCAGCTTGGGGCGGCTAGCGGGGGATAATGAGCAGTTCTTC. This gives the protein CASSLGRLAGDNEQFF.

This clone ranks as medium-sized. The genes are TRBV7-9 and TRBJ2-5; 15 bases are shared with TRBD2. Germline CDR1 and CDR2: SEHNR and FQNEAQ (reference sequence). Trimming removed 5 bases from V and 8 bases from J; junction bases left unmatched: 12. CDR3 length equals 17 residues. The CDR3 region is CASSAGTSGGKGLTQYF. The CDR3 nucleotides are TGTGCCAGCAGCGCGGGGACTAGCGGGGGGAAAGGCCTCACCCAGTACTTC.

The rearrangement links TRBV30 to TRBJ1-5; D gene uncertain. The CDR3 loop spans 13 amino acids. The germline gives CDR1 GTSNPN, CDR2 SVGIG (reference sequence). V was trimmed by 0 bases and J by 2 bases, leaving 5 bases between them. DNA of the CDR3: TGTGCCTGGAGTGTACAGCGCAATCAGCCCCAGCATTTT. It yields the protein CAWSVQRNQPQHF.

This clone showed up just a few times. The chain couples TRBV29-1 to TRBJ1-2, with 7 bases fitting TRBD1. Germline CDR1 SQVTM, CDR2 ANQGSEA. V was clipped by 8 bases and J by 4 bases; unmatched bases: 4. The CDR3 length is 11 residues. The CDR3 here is CSLGQAYGYTF. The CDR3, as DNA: TGCAGCCTAGGACAGGCCTATGGCTACACCTTC.

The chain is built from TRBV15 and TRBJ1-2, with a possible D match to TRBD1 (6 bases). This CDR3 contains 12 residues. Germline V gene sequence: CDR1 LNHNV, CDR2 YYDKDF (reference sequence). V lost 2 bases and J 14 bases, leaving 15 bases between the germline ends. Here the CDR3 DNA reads TGTGCCACCAGCAGACCTTTACAGGGATGGACCTTC. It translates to CATSRPLQGWTF. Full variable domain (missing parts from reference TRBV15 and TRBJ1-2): DAMVIQNPRYQVTQFGKPVTLSCSQTLNHNVMYWYQQKSSQAPKLLFHYYDKDFNNEADTPDNFQSRRPNTSFCFLDIRSPGLGDTAMYLCATSRPLQGWTFGSGTRLTVV.

This CDR3 reads CASSFGLPQPQRKQFF. The CDR3 coding sequence is TGTGCCAGCAGCTTTGGACTCCCTCAGCCCCAAAGGAAGCAGTTCTTC. The chain combines TRBV11-2 with TRBJ2-1; possibly TRBD2 for D (5 bases). V dropped 3 bases and J dropped 11 bases, with 23 bases sitting between them. CDR3 size: 16 residues. In germline, CDR1 is SGHAT, CDR2 FQNNGV.

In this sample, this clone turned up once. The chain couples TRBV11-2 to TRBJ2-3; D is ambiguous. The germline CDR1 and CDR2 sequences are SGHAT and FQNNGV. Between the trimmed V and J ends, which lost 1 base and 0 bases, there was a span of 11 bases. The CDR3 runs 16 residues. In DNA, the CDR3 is TGTGCCAGCAGCTTAGTTCGAATCGAGAGCACAGATACGCAGTATTTT. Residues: CASSLVRIESTDTQYF.

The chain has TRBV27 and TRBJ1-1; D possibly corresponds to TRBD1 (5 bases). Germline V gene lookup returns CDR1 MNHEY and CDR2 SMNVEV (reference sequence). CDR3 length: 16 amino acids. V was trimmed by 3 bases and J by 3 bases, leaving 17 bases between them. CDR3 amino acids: CASSFLSDSYYTEAFF. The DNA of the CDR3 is TGTGCCAGCAGTTTTCTATCTGACAGCTATTACACTGAAGCTTTCTTT.

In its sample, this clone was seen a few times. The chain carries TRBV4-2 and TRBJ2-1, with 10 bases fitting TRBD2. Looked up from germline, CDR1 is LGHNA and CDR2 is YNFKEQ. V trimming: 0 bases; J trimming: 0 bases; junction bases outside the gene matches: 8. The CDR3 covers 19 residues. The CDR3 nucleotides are TGTGCCAGCAGCCAAGACCGCCGGAGCGGGGGGGCCTCCTACAATGAGCAGTTCTTC. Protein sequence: CASSQDRRSGGASYNEQFF.

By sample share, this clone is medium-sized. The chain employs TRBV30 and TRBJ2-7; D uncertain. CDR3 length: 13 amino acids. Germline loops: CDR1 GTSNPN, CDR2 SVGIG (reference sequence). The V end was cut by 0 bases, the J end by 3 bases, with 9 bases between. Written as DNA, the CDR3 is TGTGCCTGGAGTGTCGCGGCTGTCTACGAGCAGTACTTC. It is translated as CAWSVAAVYEQYF.

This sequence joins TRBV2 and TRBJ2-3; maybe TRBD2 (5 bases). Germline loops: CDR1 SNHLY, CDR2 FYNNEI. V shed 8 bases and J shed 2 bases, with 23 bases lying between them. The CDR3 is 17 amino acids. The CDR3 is CASPQTTTSMNTDTQYF. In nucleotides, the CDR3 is TGTGCCAGCCCACAAACGACTACCTCCATGAACACAGATACGCAGTATTTT.

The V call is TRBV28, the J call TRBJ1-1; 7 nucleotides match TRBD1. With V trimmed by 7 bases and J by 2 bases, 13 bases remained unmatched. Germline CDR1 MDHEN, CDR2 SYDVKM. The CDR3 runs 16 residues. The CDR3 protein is CASTPYLDRDNTEAFF. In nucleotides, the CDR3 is TGTGCCAGCACCCCTTATTTAGACAGGGATAACACTGAAGCTTTCTTT.

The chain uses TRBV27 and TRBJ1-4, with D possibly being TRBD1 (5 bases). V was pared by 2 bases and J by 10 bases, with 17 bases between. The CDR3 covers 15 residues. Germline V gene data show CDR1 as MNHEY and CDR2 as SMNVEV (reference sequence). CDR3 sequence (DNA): TGTGCCAGCAGTTTAAAGGGGATCGCAATCGGAAAACTGTTTTTT. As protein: CASSLKGIAIGKLFF.

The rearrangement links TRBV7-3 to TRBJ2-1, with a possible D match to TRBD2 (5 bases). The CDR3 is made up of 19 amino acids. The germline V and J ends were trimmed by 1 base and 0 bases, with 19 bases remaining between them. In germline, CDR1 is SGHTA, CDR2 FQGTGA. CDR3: CASSLNPLASSSSYNEQFF. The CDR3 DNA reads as TGTGCCAGCAGCTTAAACCCCCTGGCTAGCTCGAGCTCCTACAATGAGCAGTTCTTC.

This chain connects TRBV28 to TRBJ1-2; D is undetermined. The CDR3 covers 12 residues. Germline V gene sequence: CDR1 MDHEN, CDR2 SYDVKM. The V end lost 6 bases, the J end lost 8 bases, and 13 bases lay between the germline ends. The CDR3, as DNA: TGTGCCAGCAGCGAGCGGTGGAAAGGCTACACCTTC. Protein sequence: CASSERWKGYTF.

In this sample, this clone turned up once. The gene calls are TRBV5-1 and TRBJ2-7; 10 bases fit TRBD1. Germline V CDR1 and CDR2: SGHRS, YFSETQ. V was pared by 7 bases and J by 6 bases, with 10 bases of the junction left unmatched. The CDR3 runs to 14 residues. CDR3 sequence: CASCLGGQGSEQYF. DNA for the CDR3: TGCGCCAGCTGTCTAGGGGGACAGGGGAGCGAGCAGTACTTC.

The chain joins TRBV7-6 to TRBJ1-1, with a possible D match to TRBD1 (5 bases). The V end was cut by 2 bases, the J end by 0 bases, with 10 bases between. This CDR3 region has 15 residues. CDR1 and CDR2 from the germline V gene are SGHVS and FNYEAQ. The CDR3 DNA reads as TGTGCCAGCAGCTTATACAGGCTACTGAACACTGAAGCTTTCTTT. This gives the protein CASSLYRLLNTEAFF.

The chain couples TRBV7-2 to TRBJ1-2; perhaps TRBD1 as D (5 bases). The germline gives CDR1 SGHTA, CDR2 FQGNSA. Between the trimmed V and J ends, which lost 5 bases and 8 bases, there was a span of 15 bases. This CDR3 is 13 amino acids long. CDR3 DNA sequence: TGTGCCAGCAGCAGTCGACAGTTATTGGGCTACACCTTC. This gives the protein CASSSRQLLGYTF.

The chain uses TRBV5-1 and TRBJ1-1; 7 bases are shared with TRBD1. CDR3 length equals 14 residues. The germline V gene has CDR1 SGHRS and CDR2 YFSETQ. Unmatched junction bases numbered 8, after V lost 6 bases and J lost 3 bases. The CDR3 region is CASTSGQSDTEAFF. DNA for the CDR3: TGCGCCAGCACCTCGGGACAGTCGGACACTGAAGCTTTCTTT.

For the CDR3, the DNA is TGCAGCGGGGGGCCGGGCACTGAAGCTTTCTTT. Encoded protein: CSGGPGTEAFF. The chain carries TRBV29-1 and TRBJ1-1; a possible D gene is TRBD1 (6 bases). The CDR3 is 11 amino acids. Germline-derived CDR1 and CDR2 are SQVTM and ANQGSEA. Deletions cut 7 bases from V and 4 bases from J, with 10 bases between.

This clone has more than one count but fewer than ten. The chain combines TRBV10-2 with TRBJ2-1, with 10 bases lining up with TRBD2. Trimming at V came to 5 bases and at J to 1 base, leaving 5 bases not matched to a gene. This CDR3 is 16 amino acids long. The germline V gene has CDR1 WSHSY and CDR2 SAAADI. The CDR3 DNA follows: TGCGCCAGCAGTCCTCTAGCGGGAGAGTCCTACAATGAGCAGTTCTTC. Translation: CASSPLAGESYNEQFF.

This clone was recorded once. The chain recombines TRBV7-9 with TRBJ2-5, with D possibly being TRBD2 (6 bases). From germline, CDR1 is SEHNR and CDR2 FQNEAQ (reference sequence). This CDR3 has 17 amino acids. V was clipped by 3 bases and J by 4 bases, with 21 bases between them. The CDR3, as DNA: TGTGCCAGCAGCTTTAAGCGTAGACTAGATTGGGGAGAGACCCAGTACTTC. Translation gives CASSFKRRLDWGETQYF.

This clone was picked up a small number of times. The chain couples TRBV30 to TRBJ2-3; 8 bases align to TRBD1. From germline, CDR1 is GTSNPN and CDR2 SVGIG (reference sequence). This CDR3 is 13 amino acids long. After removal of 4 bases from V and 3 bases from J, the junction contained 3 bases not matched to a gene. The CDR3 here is CAWTGGRTDTQYF. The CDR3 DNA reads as TGTGCCTGGACAGGGGGCAGGACAGATACGCAGTATTTT.

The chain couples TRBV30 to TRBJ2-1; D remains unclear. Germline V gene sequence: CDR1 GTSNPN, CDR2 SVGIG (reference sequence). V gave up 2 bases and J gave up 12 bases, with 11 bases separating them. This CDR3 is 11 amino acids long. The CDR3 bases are TGTGCCTGGAGTCGGTATAGAGGGCAGTTCTTC. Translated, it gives CAWSRYRGQFF.

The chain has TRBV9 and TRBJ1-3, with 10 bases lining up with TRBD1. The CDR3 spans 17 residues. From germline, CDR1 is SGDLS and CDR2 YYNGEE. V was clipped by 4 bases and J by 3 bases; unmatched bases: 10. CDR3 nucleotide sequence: TGTGCCAGCAGCCCTCGACGGACAGGGGGAGGTGGAAACACCATATATTTT. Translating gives CASSPRRTGGGGNTIYF. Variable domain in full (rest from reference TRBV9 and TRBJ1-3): DSGVTQTPKHLITATGQRVTLRCSPRSGDLSVYWYQQSLDQGLQFLIQYYNGEERAKGNILERFSAQQFPDLHSELNLSSLELGDSALYFCASSPRRTGGGGNTIYFGEGSWLTVV.

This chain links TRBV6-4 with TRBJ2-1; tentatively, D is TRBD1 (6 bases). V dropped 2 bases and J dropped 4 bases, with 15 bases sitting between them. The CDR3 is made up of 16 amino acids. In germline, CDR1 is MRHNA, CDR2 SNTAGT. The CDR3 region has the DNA TGTGCCAGCAGTGACGGGGGCAGGGGCCAATACAATGAGCAGTTCTTC. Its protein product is CASSDGGRGQYNEQFF.

For the CDR3, the DNA is TGTGCCAGCGGGGGACAGATGAACACTGAAGCTTTCTTT. This sequence encodes CASGGQMNTEAFF. V usage is TRBV2 and J usage is TRBJ1-1, with 7 positions matching TRBD1. CDR1 is SNHLY, CDR2 FYNNEI, per germline. V dropped 8 bases and J dropped 0; count of bases not matched to a gene: 3. The CDR3 extends over 13 amino acids.

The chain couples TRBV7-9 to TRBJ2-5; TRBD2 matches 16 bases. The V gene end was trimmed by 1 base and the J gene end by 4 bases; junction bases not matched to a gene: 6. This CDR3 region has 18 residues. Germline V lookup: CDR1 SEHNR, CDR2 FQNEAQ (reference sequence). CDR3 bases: TGTGCCAGCAGCTTAGTCCCGGGACTAGCGGGAGGGCTAGAGACCCAGTACTTC. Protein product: CASSLVPGLAGGLETQYF.

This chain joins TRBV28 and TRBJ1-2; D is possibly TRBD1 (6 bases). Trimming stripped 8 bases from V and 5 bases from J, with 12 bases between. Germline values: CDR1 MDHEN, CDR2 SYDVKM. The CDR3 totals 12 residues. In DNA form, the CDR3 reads TGTGCCAGCGGGGGCGGGTTTTATGGCTACACCTTC. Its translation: CASGGGFYGYTF.

The CDR3 nucleotides are TGCGCCAGCAGCGTATTCTCGTCCGGGACAGGGGGCATGGAGCAGTACTTC. Its translation: CASSVFSSGTGGMEQYF. This rearrangement joins TRBV5-1 to TRBJ2-7; 12 nucleotides line up with TRBD1. V lost 4 bases and J lost 7; bases outside the gene matches: 15. The CDR3 is 17 amino acids. Germline CDR1 is SGHRS and CDR2 is YFSETQ.

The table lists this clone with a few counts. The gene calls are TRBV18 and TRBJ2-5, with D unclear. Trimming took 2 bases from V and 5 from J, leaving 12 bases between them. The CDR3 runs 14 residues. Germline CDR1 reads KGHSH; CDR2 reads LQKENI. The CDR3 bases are TGTGCCAGCTCACCATCCCAGCCGAGGGAGACCCAGTACTTC. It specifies CASSPSQPRETQYF.

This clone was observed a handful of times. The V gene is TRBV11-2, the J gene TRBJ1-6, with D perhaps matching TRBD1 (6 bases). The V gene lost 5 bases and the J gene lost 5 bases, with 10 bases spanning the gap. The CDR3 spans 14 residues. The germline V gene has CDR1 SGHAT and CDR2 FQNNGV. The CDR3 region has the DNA TGTGCCAGCAGCGATACAGGGAATAATTCACCCCTCCACTTT. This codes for CASSDTGNNSPLHF. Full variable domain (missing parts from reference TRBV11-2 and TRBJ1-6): EAGVAQSPRYKIIEKRQSVAFWCNPISGHATLYWYQQILGQGPKLLIQFQNNGVVDDSQLPKDRFSAERLKGVDSTLKIQPAKLEDSAVYLCASSDTGNNSPLHFGNGTRLTVT.